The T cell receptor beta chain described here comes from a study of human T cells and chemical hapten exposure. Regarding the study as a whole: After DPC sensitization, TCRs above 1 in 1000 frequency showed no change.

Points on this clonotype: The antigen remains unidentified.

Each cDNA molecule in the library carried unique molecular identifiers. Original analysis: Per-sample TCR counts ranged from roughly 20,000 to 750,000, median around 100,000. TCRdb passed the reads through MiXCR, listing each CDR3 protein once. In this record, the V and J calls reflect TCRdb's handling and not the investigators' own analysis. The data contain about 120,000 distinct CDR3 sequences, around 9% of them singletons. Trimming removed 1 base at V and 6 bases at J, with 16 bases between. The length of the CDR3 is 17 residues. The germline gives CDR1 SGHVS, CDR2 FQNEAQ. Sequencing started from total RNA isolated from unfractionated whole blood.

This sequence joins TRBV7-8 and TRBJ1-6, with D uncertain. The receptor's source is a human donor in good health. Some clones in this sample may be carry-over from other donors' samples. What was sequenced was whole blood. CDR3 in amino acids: CASSLVITATPNSPLHF. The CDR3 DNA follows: TGTGCCAGCAGCTTAGTGATCACCGCTACCCCTAATTCACCCCTCCACTTT. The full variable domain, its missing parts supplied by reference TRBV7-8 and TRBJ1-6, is GAGVSQSPRYKVAKRGQDVALRCDPISGHVSLFWYQQALGQGPEFLTYFQNEAQLDKSGLPSDRFFAERPEGSVSTLKIQRTQQEDSAVYLCASSLVITATPNSPLHFGNGTRLTVT.